This T cell receptor (beta chain) came from a study of blood T cell repertoires in COVID-19. In the study overall: The study drew acute and convalescent COVID-19 samples from the United States, Italy and Spain. PBMCs, B-cell-depleted T cells, or T cells were the source of the cDNA or gDNA that made up the material.

This CDR3 comprises 18 residues. V was clipped by 2 bases and J by 8 bases; unmatched bases: 15. CDR1 is SGHTA, CDR2 FQGNSA, per germline. In the original processing: Scientists estimated how many nucleated cells there were by amplifying reference gene primers. The repertoire was sequenced with immunoSEQ multiplex PCR; TCRdb's copy has only in-frame clones and lacks some. The V and J calls and clone size were taken over from that table, and D and trimming were inferred from the DNA. The sample consists of about 160,000 clones, about 90% of them appearing once. Sequences were obtained from peripheral blood. V usage is TRBV7-2 and J usage is TRBJ2-2; 9 nucleotides align to TRBD1. This TCR was recovered from a man aged 60 to 75 with acute or convalescent COVID-19. The CDR3 DNA reads as TGTGCCAGCAGCTTAAGTCCCGGGACAGGGCCGGAGGCTGGGGAGCTGTTTTTT. Its protein product is CASSLSPGTGPEAGELFF.